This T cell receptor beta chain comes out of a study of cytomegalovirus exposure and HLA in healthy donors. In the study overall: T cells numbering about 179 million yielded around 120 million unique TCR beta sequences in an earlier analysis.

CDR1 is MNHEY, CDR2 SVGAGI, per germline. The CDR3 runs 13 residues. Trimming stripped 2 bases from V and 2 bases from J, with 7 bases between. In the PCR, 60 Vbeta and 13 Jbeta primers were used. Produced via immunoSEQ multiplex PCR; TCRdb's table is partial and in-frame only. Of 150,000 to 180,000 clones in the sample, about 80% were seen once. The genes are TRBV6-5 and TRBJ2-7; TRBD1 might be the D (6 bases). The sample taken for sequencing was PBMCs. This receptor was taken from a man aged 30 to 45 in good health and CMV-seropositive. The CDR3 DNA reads TGTGCCAGCAGTTACAACAGGGCCTACGAGCAGTACTTC. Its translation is CASSYNRAYEQYF.